This T cell receptor beta chain was identified during a study of T cell repertoires in cytomegalovirus infection. Germline CDR1 reads ENHRY; CDR2 reads SYGVKD. The length of the CDR3 is 17 residues. V dropped 4 bases and J dropped 4; count of bases not matched to a gene: 10. General study findings and limits: Dominant in the ex vivo response were TCR beta clonotypes restricted by HLA-C and specific for CMV.

The table lists this clonotype with many counts. What it binds is unknown. A single record per CDR3 protein comes from TCRdb applying MiXCR to the reads. The table includes 150,000 to 200,000 distinct CDR3 sequences, around an eighth detected once. This receptor was taken from a human donor in good health (CMV status not recorded). Some clones in this sample may be carry-over from other donors' samples. Source material: PBMCs. The gene calls are TRBV10-3 and TRBJ2-1; 10 bases are shared with TRBD1. In DNA, the CDR3 is TGTGCCATCAGTGGGGGAACCGGGACAGGGGATTACAATGAGCAGTTCTTC. This codes for CAISGGTGTGDYNEQFF.